The rows below give T cell receptor beta chains drawn from one sample of a study of neurological immune-mediated disorders. TCRdb redid the calling of the 5' RACE reads with MiXCR, one entry per CDR3 protein. The data show about 88,000 distinct CDR3 sequences, 3.5% seen once. The material sequenced was PBMCs. These receptors were collected from a woman between 18 and 29 years old with multiple sclerosis. The conserved cysteine and the conserved F or W are not part of the CDR3 here.

V	J	CDR3
TRBV12-3/TRBV12-4	TRBJ2-7	ASSFFRSGDEQY
TRBV6-2/TRBV6-3	TRBJ2-7	ASSNLLYEQY
TRBV20-1	TRBJ2-1	SARYWRGNEQF
TRBV12-3/TRBV12-4	TRBJ2-5	ASRLEGTQY
TRBV7-9	TRBJ2-3	ASSLGNQGGTDTQY
TRBV10-3	TRBJ2-3	AISESLASDTDTQY
TRBV7-6	TRBJ1-1	ASSLETTGSNTEAF
TRBV20-1	TRBJ2-3	SARAGASTDTQY
TRBV19	TRBJ2-2	ASSIRGINTGELF
TRBV11-2	TRBJ2-2	ASSRDRGQGELF
TRBV20-1	TRBJ2-3	SASPGLAGVAGDTQY
TRBV12-3/TRBV12-4	TRBJ2-1	ASSFGGEGFSNEQF
TRBV5-5	TRBJ2-6	ASTPNSGANVLT
TRBV19	TRBJ2-3	ATGDTASTDTQY
TRBV5-6	TRBJ2-3	ASSPEVGGTDTQY
TRBV5-1	TRBJ2-5	ASSLVASGGYETQY
TRBV7-2	TRBJ2-7	ASSSNPGLGREQY
TRBV4-1	TRBJ1-1	ASSPIDANTEAF
TRBV4-3	TRBJ2-6	ASSQDRALHSGANVLT
TRBV4-2	TRBJ1-4	ASRYGTAQATNEKLF
TRBV14	TRBJ2-5	ASNGLAGIQETQY
TRBV10-2	TRBJ1-3	ASSDPEGGQGAALSGNTIY
TRBV3-1	TRBJ1-1	ASSLDRGAEAF
TRBV20-1	TRBJ1-1	SARGPRGEAF
TRBV18	TRBJ1-5	ASSRDVGGAGPPQH
TRBV5-1	TRBJ2-2	ASSLNWGTGELF
TRBV20-1	TRBJ1-4	SAPRNLEELF
TRBV5-8	TRBJ1-3	ASSLVGNTIY
TRBV12-3/TRBV12-4	TRBJ2-1	ASSPTSGGVNEQF
TRBV9	TRBJ2-5	ASSPTNGVGETQY
TRBV20-1	TRBJ2-5	SAGREGFQETQY
TRBV20-1	TRBJ1-2	SAPGQGFYT
TRBV11-2	TRBJ1-4	ASSEGFSNEKLF
TRBV7-2	TRBJ2-7	ASTPQRGAYEQY
TRBV5-1	TRBJ1-1	ASSLTGNTEAF
TRBV10-3	TRBJ2-1	AIRGRQEGEQF
TRBV3-1	TRBJ1-1	ASSQGQPGYTEAF
TRBV20-1	TRBJ2-7	SARDLSSYEQY
TRBV3-1	TRBJ1-6	ASSQGRSSYNSPLH
TRBV6-2/TRBV6-3	TRBJ2-7	ASSQRGAWEQY
TRBV27	TRBJ2-2	ASRPGHLTGELF
TRBV27	TRBJ2-7	ASSQGGLTYEQY
TRBV13	TRBJ1-2	ASNQQGNYGYT
TRBV10-3	TRBJ2-7	AISESGREYEQY
TRBV12-3/TRBV12-4	TRBJ1-3	ASSLGWDRGRQTSGNTIY
TRBV5-5	TRBJ1-2	ASSLPIGRTIYGYT
TRBV12-3/TRBV12-4	TRBJ2-6	ASSLAGVNSGANVLT
TRBV18	TRBJ2-1	ASQDSSGSRDEQF
TRBV19	TRBJ2-3	ASKLRAPSTDTQY
TRBV7-9	TRBJ2-1	ASSLFVGRADNEQF
TRBV5-5	TRBJ2-1	ASSLEDSYNEQF
TRBV20-1	TRBJ2-1	SASWQGARNEQF
TRBV11-2	TRBJ2-1	ASSLERNEQF
TRBV6-5	TRBJ2-5	ASSDPISGYQETQY
TRBV7-6	TRBJ1-5	ASSLGQGGLLGQPQH